The 24 T cell receptor beta chains given below trace back to one sample, sequenced in a study of blood T cells in healthy people across ages. PCR was performed a second time for 7 to 11 cycles using a sample-barcoded 5' primer and a J-beta primer mix. TCRdb re-analysed the 5' RACE reads in MiXCR, keeping a single row per CDR3 protein. Of 780,000 or so distinct CDR3 sequences in the sample, around 50% were seen once. Material for sequencing was blood. Receptors originate from a man aged 35 to 55 in good health.

The chain uses TRBV7-2 and TRBJ1-2; TRBD1 might be the D (5 bases). The V end was cut by 1 base, the J end by 11 bases, with 17 bases between. There are 14 residues in the CDR3. Germline CDR1 and CDR2: SGHTA and FQGNSA. The CDR3 spells CASSLDLFGQLYTF. Here the CDR3 DNA reads TGTGCCAGCAGCTTAGACTTGTTCGGACAACTATACACCTTC.

The J gene is TRBJ1-2, the V gene TRBV11-2; D ambiguous. Germline V gives CDR1 SGHAT, CDR2 FQNNGV. The CDR3 is made up of 15 amino acids. V lost 3 bases and J lost 4, with 15 bases in between. CDR3 nucleotide sequence: TGTGCCAGCAGCTTGTGGGGTCGGGGAATCTATGGCTACACCTTC. Residues: CASSLWGRGIYGYTF.

Only a few counts were recorded for this clonotype. The chain uses TRBV3-1 and TRBJ2-7; 9 positions agree with TRBD2. The V and J ends lost 6 bases and 0 bases, in that order; junction bases with no gene match: 6. Germline V lookup: CDR1 LGHDT, CDR2 YNNKEL (reference sequence). The CDR3 has 15 amino acids. CDR3 DNA: TGTGCCAGCAGTCCCGTAGCGGGGGACTCCTACGAGCAGTACTTC. It translates to CASSPVAGDSYEQYF.

CDR3 in amino acids: CASSSYWTSNEQFF. In DNA form, the CDR3 reads TGTGCCAGCAGCTCATACTGGACTAGCAATGAGCAGTTCTTC. This chain links TRBV7-8 with TRBJ2-1; TRBD2 matches 7 bases. The CDR3 is 14 residues long. CDR1 SGHVS and CDR2 FQNEAQ come from the germline V gene. V lost 4 bases, J lost 6 bases, and 6 bases stayed unmatched. Complete variable domain (other parts from reference TRBV7-8 and TRBJ2-1): GAGVSQSPRYKVAKRGQDVALRCDPISGHVSLFWYQQALGQGPEFLTYFQNEAQLDKSGLPSDRFFAERPEGSVSTLKIQRTQQEDSAVYLCASSSYWTSNEQFFGPGTRLTVL.

The rearrangement links TRBV12-3 or TRBV12-4 to TRBJ2-2, with TRBD2 matching over 10 bases. V gave up 9 bases and J gave up 1 base; unmatched junction bases: 5. The CDR3 runs 15 residues. The DNA of the CDR3 is TGTGCCAGTGGCCCTAGCGGGGGGAACACCGGGGAGCTGTTTTTT. This encodes CASGPSGGNTGELFF.

The gene calls are TRBV12-3 or TRBV12-4 and TRBJ2-3; 10 bases line up with TRBD2. Trimming cost V 0 bases and J 0 bases; bases outside gene matches: 3. The CDR3 runs 17 residues. The CDR3 coding sequence is TGTGCCAGCAGTTTAGCAGGACTAGCGGCTAGCACAGATACGCAGTATTTT. Translation: CASSLAGLAASTDTQYF.

The chain combines TRBV27 with TRBJ2-5; D remains unclear. The CDR3 totals 13 residues. Germline lookup yields CDR1 MNHEY and CDR2 SMNVEV (reference sequence). Trimming took off 2 bases at V and 4 bases at J, with 8 bases between the two ends. The CDR3 protein is CASSLNIAETQYF. The CDR3 DNA is TGTGCCAGCAGTTTAAACATCGCAGAGACCCAGTACTTC.

This clonotype was recorded a few times. Germline is not matched at one junction end, which may reflect a read error. The chain carries TRBV30 and TRBJ2-1; D assignment may be TRBD1 or TRBD2 (5 bases each). Per germline, CDR1 GTSNPN and CDR2 SVGIG (reference sequence). This CDR3 has 12 amino acids. CDR3 sequence: CAGSVPLGPGFF. The CDR3 bases are TGTGCCGGGAGTGTACCTTTGGGGCCAGGGTTCTTC.

This clonotype has only a few counts. V and J are TRBV28 and TRBJ2-6; 8 bases agree with TRBD1. Trimming took 5 bases from V and 4 from J; bases not matched to a gene: 7. Germline values: CDR1 MDHEN, CDR2 SYDVKM. CDR3 length equals 16 residues. Here the CDR3 reads CASSPWTGTGANVLTF. The CDR3 DNA follows: TGTGCCAGCAGTCCTTGGACAGGGACCGGGGCCAACGTCCTGACTTTC.

This clonotype showed up just once. The J gene is TRBJ1-2, the V gene TRBV18; a possible D gene is TRBD1 (5 bases). The CDR3 consists of 19 residues. V lost 3 bases, J lost 6 bases, and 29 bases lay in between. Germline V gene lookup returns CDR1 KGHSH and CDR2 LQKENI. As DNA, the CDR3 is TGTGCCAGCTCACCGTCGGGGTTCACAAAGGGGTCCACAGGTGATGGCTACACCTTC. Protein sequence: CASSPSGFTKGSTGDGYTF.

The V and J genes are TRBV29-1 and TRBJ2-1, with TRBD2 identical over 15 bases. The germline gives CDR1 SQVTM, CDR2 ANQGSEA. The CDR3 loop spans 16 amino acids. Trimming took 7 bases from V and 4 from J; bases not matched to a gene: 8. The CDR3 coding sequence is TGCAGCGCCCGGACTAGCGGGAGGGCCGAATACAATGAGCAGTTCTTC. Its protein product is CSARTSGRAEYNEQFF.

This chain connects TRBV29-1 to TRBJ1-5; D possibly corresponds to TRBD1 (5 bases). This CDR3 contains 15 residues. The V gene's germline CDR1 is SQVTM and CDR2 ANQGSEA. Trimming cost V 7 bases and J 3 bases, with 19 bases left between them. The CDR3 loop reads CSALSVGRDNQPQHF. For the CDR3, the DNA is TGCAGCGCTCTAAGCGTTGGCAGGGACAATCAGCCCCAGCATTTT.

This clonotype was recorded a few times. The chain combines TRBV6-6 with TRBJ1-2, with D maybe TRBD1 (5 bases). The CDR3 is made up of 15 amino acids. The ends were cut back, 7 bases at V and 4 bases at J, with 19 bases in the middle. The germline V gene encodes CDR1 MNHNY and CDR2 SVGAGI (reference sequence). The DNA for the CDR3 is TGTGCCAGCAACGAGGTCGGGGGAAGGATCTATGGCTACACCTTC. Its protein product is CASNEVGGRIYGYTF.

The rearrangement uses TRBV7-3 and TRBJ1-4; 7 nucleotides align to TRBD1. V gave up 5 bases and J gave up 0 bases; unmatched junction bases: 6. From germline, CDR1 is SGHTA and CDR2 FQGTGA. This CDR3 has 16 amino acids. CDR3 amino acids: CASSQGGRTTNEKLFF. The DNA for the CDR3 is TGTGCCAGCAGCCAGGGGGGCAGAACAACTAATGAAAAACTGTTTTTT.

The chain joins TRBV27 to TRBJ2-7; TRBD2 is a possible D gene (7 bases). The last part of the DNA fits TRBJ2-5 better; the J call may be wrong. Germline loops: CDR1 MNHEY, CDR2 SMNVEV (reference sequence). This CDR3 is built from 13 residues. CDR3 DNA: TGTGCCAGCCGGAGGGGGGGCGGGGAGACCCAGTACTTC. This gives the protein CASRRGGGETQYF.

This clonotype has at least ten counts. The rearrangement joins TRBV7-2 to TRBJ1-2; 12 bases match TRBD1. The junction had 11 bases not matched to a gene; V was cut back by 4 bases and J by 5 bases. Germline V gene data show CDR1 as SGHTA and CDR2 as FQGNSA. CDR3 length: 17 residues. The CDR3 loop reads CASSWSGQGAIGYGYTF. The CDR3, as DNA: TGTGCCAGCAGCTGGTCGGGACAGGGGGCGATAGGTTATGGCTACACCTTC.

The CDR3 loop reads CASIGRPGASGGAGFQTDTQYF. The CDR3 DNA reads TGTGCCAGCATTGGGAGGCCCGGGGCTAGCGGGGGGGCCGGATTTCAGACAGATACGCAGTATTTT. J is TRBJ2-3 and V is TRBV7-6, with 12 nucleotides matching TRBD2. There are 22 residues in the CDR3. The ends lost 7 bases at V and 3 bases at J; junction bases unmatched: 26. Germline lookup yields CDR1 SGHVS and CDR2 FNYEAQ. The variable domain in full, completed from reference TRBV7-6 and TRBJ2-3, reads GAGVSQSPRYKVTKRGQDVALRCDPISGHVSLYWYRQALGQGPEFLTYFNYEAQQDKSGLPNDRFSAERPEGSISTLTIQRTEQRDSAMYRCASIGRPGASGGAGFQTDTQYFGPGTRLTVL.

This clonotype was observed many times. The V gene is TRBV12-3 or TRBV12-4, the J gene TRBJ1-5; D might be TRBD1 (6 bases). The V and J ends lost 3 bases and 5 bases respectively, with 20 bases between them. This CDR3 region has 17 residues. The CDR3 DNA reads TGTGCCAGCAGTTTTGACCCGACAGGCCTAAGAGATCAGCCCCAGCATTTT. Amino acid sequence: CASSFDPTGLRDQPQHF.

This chain links TRBV7-9 with TRBJ1-2; the match to TRBD1 covers 7 bases. CDR3 length: 14 residues. V was pared by 6 bases and J by 2 bases, with 6 bases of the junction left unmatched. Germline V gene sequence: CDR1 SEHNR, CDR2 FQNEAQ (reference sequence). The CDR3 DNA reads TGTGCCAGCAGTAGAGACAGGGTAAACTATGGCTACACCTTC. Its translation is CASSRDRVNYGYTF.

The chain has TRBV29-1 and TRBJ2-7; 9 positions agree with TRBD1. The V segment lost 7 bases and the J segment 7 bases; nucleotides outside the gene matches: 11. Germline CDR1 SQVTM, CDR2 ANQGSEA. The CDR3 consists of 13 residues. This CDR3 reads CSASGQGANEQYF. For the CDR3, the DNA is TGCAGCGCCTCGGGACAGGGAGCCAATGAGCAGTACTTC.

This chain links TRBV28 with TRBJ2-4, with a possible D match to TRBD1 (6 bases). Gene TRBJ2-7 matches the end of the DNA better, so the J call may be wrong. Germline CDR1 and CDR2: MDHEN and SYDVKM. The CDR3 is 15 residues long. CDR3 sequence: CASSRTGIMSYEQYF. DNA of the CDR3: TGTGCCAGCAGCCGTACAGGGATTATGTCCTACGAGCAGTACTTC.

The chain has TRBV5-1 and TRBJ2-7; D not certain. This CDR3 region has 16 residues. Germline-derived CDR1 and CDR2 are SGHRS and YFSETQ. V lost 4 bases, J lost 0 bases, and 17 bases lay in between. DNA for the CDR3: TGCGCCAGCAGCCGGCCCCCACAGTACAGCTCCTACGAGCAGTACTTC. Residues: CASSRPPQYSSYEQYF.

This clonotype occurred a few times. The chain joins TRBV20-1 to TRBJ2-3, with D perhaps TRBD1 (6 bases). This CDR3 is 15 amino acids long. Trimming took 0 bases from V and 2 from J, leaving 12 bases between them. Per the germline V gene, CDR1 is DFQATT and CDR2 is SNEGSKA (reference sequence). The DNA of the CDR3 is TGCAGTGCTAGAGATCGGGACATGGCCACAGATACGCAGTATTTT. Encoded protein: CSARDRDMATDTQYF.

This clonotype was detected a few times. The V call is TRBV4-2, the J call TRBJ1-5, with D uncertain. V was pared by 0 bases and J by 6 bases, with 6 bases between. The CDR3 runs 13 residues. Germline V gene lookup returns CDR1 LGHNA and CDR2 YNFKEQ. CDR3 amino acids: CASSQEGPQPQHF. DNA for the CDR3: TGTGCCAGCAGCCAAGAGGGCCCTCAGCCCCAGCATTTT.